This T cell receptor (beta chain) was captured by sequencing in a study of type 1 regulatory T cells. Study summary: T-allo10 is an in vitro-generated, Tr1-enriched CD4 T cell product specific for alloantigen.

The graft donor-derived T-allo10 cells reportedly recognize host alloantigens, are anergic, and suppress alloantigen-specifically. Turning to this clonotype: Its antigen is currently unknown.

TCRdb re-analysed the reads in MiXCR, keeping a single row per CDR3 protein. The sample yields roughly 68,000 distinct CDR3 sequences, around 60% seen once. J lost 5 bases, V lost 3 bases, and 8 bases had no gene match. This CDR3 has 15 amino acids. Germline loops: CDR1 MNHEY, CDR2 SVGEGT. J is TRBJ2-3 and V is TRBV6-2 or TRBV6-3; 7 nucleotides agree with TRBD2. Sequencing was carried out using cultured T cells, either the whole culture or a sorted T cell fraction (not recorded which). Subset specified: Tr1-enriched cell product generated in vitro against host alloantigens. The clonotype originates from a human donor in good health. CDR3 sequence reads: CASSYIGLAVDTQYF. The CDR3 DNA is TGTGCCAGCAGTTATATCGGCCTAGCGGTAGATACGCAGTATTTT.